This TCR beta chain comes out of a study of cytomegalovirus exposure and HLA in healthy donors. The primer mix had 60 Vbeta and 13 Jbeta primers. TCRdb's copy holds only in-frame clones and misses some; the assay was immunoSEQ multiplex PCR. The table shows some 44,000 clones, with 75% to 90% occurring only once. The length of the CDR3 is 15 residues. Germline V CDR1 and CDR2: MNHEY, SMNVEV (reference sequence). The ends lost 3 bases at V and 2 bases at J; junction bases unmatched: 3. The chain is built from TRBV27 and TRBJ2-5; TRBD1 matches at 10 bases. The sample consisted of PBMCs. The receptor was derived from a woman aged 40 to 50 in good health and CMV-seropositive. The CDR3 bases are TGTGCCAGCAGTTTTTGGGACAGGGGACAAGAGACCCAGTACTTC. This codes for CASSFWDRGQETQYF.